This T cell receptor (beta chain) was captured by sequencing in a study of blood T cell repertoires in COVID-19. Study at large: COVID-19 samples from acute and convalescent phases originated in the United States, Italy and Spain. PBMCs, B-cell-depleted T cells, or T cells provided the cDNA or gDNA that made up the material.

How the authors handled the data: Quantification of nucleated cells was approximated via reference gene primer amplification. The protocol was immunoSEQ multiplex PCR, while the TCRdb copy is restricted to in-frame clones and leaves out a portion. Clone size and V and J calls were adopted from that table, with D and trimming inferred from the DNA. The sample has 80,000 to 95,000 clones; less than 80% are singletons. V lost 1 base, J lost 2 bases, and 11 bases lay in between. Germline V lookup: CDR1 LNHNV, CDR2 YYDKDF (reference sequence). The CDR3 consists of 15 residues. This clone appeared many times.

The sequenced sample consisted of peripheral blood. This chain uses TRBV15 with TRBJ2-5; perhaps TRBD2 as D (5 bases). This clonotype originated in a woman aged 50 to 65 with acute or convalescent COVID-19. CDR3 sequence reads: CATSRGPGSQETQYF. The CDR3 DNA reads TGTGCCACCAGCAGAGGCCCGGGATCTCAAGAGACCCAGTACTTC.